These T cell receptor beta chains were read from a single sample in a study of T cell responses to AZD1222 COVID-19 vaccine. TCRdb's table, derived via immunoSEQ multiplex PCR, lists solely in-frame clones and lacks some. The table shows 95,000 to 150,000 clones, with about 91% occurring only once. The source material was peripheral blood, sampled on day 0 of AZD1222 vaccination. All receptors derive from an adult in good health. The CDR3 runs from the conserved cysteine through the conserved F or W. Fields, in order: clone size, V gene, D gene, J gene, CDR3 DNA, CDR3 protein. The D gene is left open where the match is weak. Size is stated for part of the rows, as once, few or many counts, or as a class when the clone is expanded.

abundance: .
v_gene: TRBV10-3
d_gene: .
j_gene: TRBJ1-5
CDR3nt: TGTGCCATCAGTGAGTCGGTTGGGGGAGCCATGGGCAATCAGCCCCAGCATTTT
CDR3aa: CAISESVGGAMGNQPQHF

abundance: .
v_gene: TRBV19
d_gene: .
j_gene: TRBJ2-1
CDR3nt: TGTGCCAGTAGTATGACGGTCCGGGGCAGGAACAATGAGCAGTTCTTC
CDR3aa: CASSMTVRGRNNEQFF

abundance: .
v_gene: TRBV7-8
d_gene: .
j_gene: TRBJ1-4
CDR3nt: TGTGCCAGCAGCTTACGTCGACAGAACAATGAAAAACTGTTTTTT
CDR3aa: CASSLRRQNNEKLFF

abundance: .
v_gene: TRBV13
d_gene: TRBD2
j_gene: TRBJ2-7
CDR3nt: TGTGCCAGCAGCCCCCGGCGGGGGTCCCACGAGCAGTACTTC
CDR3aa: CASSPRRGSHEQYF

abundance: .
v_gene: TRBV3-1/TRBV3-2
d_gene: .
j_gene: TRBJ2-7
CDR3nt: TGTGCCAGCAGTCCCCTCCCCGATTACTCCTCCTACGAGCAGTACTTC
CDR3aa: CASSPLPDYSSYEQYF

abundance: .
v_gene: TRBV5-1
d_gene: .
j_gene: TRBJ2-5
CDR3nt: TGCGCCAGCCGCCCCAAAGGGGACGGAAAAGAGACCCAGTACTTC
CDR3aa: CASRPKGDGKETQYF

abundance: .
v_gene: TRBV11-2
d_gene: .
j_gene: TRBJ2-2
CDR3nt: TGTGCCAGCAGCTTATTTGAGACCGGGGAGCTGTTTTTT
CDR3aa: CASSLFETGELFF

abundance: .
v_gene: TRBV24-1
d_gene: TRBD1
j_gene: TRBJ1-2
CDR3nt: TGTGCCACCAGTCCTGGACAGGATTCCTATGGCTACACCTTC
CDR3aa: CATSPGQDSYGYTF

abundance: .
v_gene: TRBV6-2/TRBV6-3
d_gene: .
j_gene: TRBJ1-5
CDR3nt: TGTGCCAGCAGTTACTCCTCGACCCAGCCCCAGCATTTT
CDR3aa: CASSYSSTQPQHF

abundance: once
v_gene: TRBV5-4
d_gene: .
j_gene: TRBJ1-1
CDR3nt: TGTGCCAGCAGCTTGAGGACAGTAAACACTGAAGCTTTCTTT
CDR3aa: CASSLRTVNTEAFF

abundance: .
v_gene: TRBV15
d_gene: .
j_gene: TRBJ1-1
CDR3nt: TGTGCCACCAGCAAAAAACAGGGAGGGGGCACTGAAGCTTTCTTT
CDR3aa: CATSKKQGGGTEAFF

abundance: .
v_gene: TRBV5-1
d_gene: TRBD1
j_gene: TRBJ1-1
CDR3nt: TGCGCCAGCAGCTTGGGTCAAACAGGGGGCTGGGGCACTGAAGCTTTCTTT
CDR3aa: CASSLGQTGGWGTEAFF

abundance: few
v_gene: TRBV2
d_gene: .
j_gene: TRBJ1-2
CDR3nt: TGTGCCAGCAGTGGGGACTCCCAATATGGCTACACCTTC
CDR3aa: CASSGDSQYGYTF

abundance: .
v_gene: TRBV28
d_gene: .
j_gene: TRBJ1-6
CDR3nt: TGTGCCAGCAGTTTTCAGGCAGTTCCTTATAATTCACCCCTCCACTTT
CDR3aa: CASSFQAVPYNSPLHF

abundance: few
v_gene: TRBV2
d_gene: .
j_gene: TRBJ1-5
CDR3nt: TGTGCCAGCAGTGGAGACACAAATCAGCCCCAGCATTTT
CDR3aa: CASSGDTNQPQHF

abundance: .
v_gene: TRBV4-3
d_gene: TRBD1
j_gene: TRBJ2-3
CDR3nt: TGCGCCAGCAGCCAATCCGGGACAGGGGGTTCAGATACGCAGTATTTT
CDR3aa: CASSQSGTGGSDTQYF

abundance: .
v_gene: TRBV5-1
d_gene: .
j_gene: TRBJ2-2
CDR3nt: TGCGCCAGCAGCTTGGAGGATAACACCGGGGAGCTGTTTTTT
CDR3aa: CASSLEDNTGELFF

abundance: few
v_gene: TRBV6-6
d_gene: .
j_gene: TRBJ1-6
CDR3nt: TGTGCCAGCAGACCTCAGGAGGGCCGGTGGTCACCCCTCCACTTT
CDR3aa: CASRPQEGRWSPLHF

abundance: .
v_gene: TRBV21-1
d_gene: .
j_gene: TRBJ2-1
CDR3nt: TGTGCCAGCAGCAGTAGTCCGAGGGTCAATGAGCAGTTCTTC
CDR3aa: CASSSSPRVNEQFF

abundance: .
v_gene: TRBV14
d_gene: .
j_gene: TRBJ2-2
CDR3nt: TGTGCCAGCAGCCAAGATCCGTACCGGGGGACTCACAGGGAAACCGGGGAGCTGTTTTTT
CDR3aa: CASSQDPYRGTHRETGELFF

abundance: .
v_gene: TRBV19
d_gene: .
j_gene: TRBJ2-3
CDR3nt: TGTGCCAGTGTTACGGCAGATACGCAGTATTTT
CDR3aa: CASVTADTQYF

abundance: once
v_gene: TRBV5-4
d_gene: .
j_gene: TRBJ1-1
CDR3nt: TGTGCCAGCAGCTCCGGTGCGGTACCGATGAACACTGAAGCTTTCTTT
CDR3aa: CASSSGAVPMNTEAFF

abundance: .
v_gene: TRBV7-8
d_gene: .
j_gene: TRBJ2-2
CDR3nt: TGTGCCAGCAGCTTAACTCGGGCGGGGGAGCTGTTTTTT
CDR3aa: CASSLTRAGELFF

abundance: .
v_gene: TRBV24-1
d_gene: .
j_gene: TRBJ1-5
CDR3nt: TGTGCCACCAGCCCCACCGGTAGCAATCAGCCCCAGCATTTT
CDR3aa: CATSPTGSNQPQHF

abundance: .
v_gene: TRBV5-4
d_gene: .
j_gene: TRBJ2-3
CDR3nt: TGTGCCAGCAGCTTGGGCGGTACCGCGGATACGCAGTATTTT
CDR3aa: CASSLGGTADTQYF

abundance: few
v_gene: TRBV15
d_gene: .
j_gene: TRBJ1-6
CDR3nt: TGTGCCACCAGCAGAGGACGGAATTCACCCCTCCACTTT
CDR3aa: CATSRGRNSPLHF

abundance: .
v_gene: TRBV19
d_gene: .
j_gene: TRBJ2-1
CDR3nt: TGTGCCAGTAGTATAGGGTACACAGGGTTGATAGGCGGTGAGCAGTTCTTC
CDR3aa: CASSIGYTGLIGGEQFF

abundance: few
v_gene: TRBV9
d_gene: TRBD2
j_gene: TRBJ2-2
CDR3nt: TGTGCCAGCAGCCCAACGGGGGGAGGCGGGGAGCTGTTTTTT
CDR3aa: CASSPTGGGGELFF

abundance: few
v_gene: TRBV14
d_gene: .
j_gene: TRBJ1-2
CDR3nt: TGTGCCAGCAGCCAAGGAGTTATATATGGCTACACCTTC
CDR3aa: CASSQGVIYGYTF

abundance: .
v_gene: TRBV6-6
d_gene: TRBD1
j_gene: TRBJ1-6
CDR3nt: TGTGCCAGCAGTTACGCAGGGGGCGGAAGGGATTCACCCCTCCACTTT
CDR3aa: CASSYAGGGRDSPLHF

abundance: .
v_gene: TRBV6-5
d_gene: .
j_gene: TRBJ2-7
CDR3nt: TGTGCCAGCAGTTACTCGGGAAGACAGTCCTACGAGCAGTACTTC
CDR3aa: CASSYSGRQSYEQYF

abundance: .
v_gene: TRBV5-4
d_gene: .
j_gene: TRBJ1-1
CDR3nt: TGTGCCAGCAGCTCCTGGACAGAACATCTAACTGAAGCTTTCTTT
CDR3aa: CASSSWTEHLTEAFF

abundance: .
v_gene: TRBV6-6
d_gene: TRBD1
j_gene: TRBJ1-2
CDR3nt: TGTGCCAGCAGTGACGACAGGGACTATGGCTACACCTTC
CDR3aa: CASSDDRDYGYTF

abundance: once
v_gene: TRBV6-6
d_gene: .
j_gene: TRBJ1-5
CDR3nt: TGTGCCAGCAGTTACTCTGACAGCGGAAATCAGCCCCAGCATTTT
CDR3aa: CASSYSDSGNQPQHF

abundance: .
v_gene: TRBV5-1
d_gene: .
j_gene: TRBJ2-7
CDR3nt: TGCGCCAGCAGCTTGGTGGCAGGGGCTAGGGGTAATTACGAGCAGTACTTC
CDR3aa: CASSLVAGARGNYEQYF

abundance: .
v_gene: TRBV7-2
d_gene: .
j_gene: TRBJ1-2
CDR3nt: TGTGCCAGCAGTCCGGGTCCAACCGTTGGCTACACCTTC
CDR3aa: CASSPGPTVGYTF

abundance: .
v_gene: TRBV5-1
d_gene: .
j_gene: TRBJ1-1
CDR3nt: TGCGCCAGCAGCCCGTCACCCCGGAACACTGAAGCTTTCTTT
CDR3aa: CASSPSPRNTEAFF

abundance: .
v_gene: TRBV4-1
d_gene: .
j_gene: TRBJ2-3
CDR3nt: TGCGCCAGCAGCCAAGTTCCAGGTAGCACAGATACGCAGTATTTT
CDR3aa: CASSQVPGSTDTQYF

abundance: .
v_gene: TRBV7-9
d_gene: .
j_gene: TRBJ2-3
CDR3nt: TGTGCCAGCAGCTTAGTAGGGCTAGAGTCAGATACGCAGTATTTT
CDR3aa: CASSLVGLESDTQYF

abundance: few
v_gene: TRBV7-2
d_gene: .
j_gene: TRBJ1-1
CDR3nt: TGTGCCAGCAGCTTGGGGGGGGCGTTCACTGAAGCTTTCTTT
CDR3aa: CASSLGGAFTEAFF

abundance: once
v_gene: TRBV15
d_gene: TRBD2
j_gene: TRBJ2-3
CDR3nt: TGCGCCACCCCCACAACTCGCGGGGGGGGGTCAGATACGCAGTATTTT
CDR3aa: CATPTTRGGGSDTQYF